This TCR beta chain was sequenced in a study of identical twins. Whole-study results and caveats: Researchers reported excess low generation probability among twin-shared out-of-frame alpha sequences.

Per the germline V gene, CDR1 is SGHNT and CDR2 is YYREEE (reference sequence). This CDR3 is built from 15 residues. Losses at the gene ends were 3 bases for V and 7 bases for J; bases not matched to a gene: 2. Concerning this clonotype itself: Its antigen is not identified.

TCRdb used MiXCR to reprocess the 5' RACE reads, holding one entry per CDR3 protein. The profile shows 420,000 or so distinct CDR3 sequences, about 18% of them singletons. The chain carries TRBV5-4 and TRBJ2-2, with 14 nucleotides matching TRBD2. This receptor was obtained from a man between 45 and 60 years old in good health. The source material was naive T cells sorted from blood. The CDR3 region has the DNA TGTGCCAGCAGCTCGGGACTAGCGGGAGTCGGGGAGCTGTTTTTT. Translating gives CASSSGLAGVGELFF.